A single sample is the source of the 9 T cell receptor beta chains below, sequenced in a study of T cell repertoires in cytomegalovirus infection. Each CDR3 protein is one row after TCRdb ran MiXCR on the reads. The sample gives under 350,000 distinct CDR3 sequences, 20% to 25% of which show up once; roughly a fifth is in the top ten. No antigens are known for them. The sample consisted of cultured PBMCs, taken from culture after CMV antigen stimulation. All receptors derive from a human donor in good health (CMV status not recorded). Some clones in this sample may be carry-over from other donors' samples.

In its sample, this clonotype was seen many times. This sequence joins TRBV5-4 and TRBJ2-7; TRBD1 agrees at 8 bases. From germline, CDR1 is SGHNT and CDR2 YYREEE (reference sequence). The junction had 5 bases not matched to a gene; V was cut back by 0 bases and J by 3 bases. The CDR3 is 15 amino acids. CDR3 loop: CASSLEATGDYEQYF. CDR3 bases: TGTGCCAGCAGCTTGGAGGCGACAGGGGACTACGAGCAGTACTTC. Variable domain in full (rest from reference TRBV5-4 and TRBJ2-7): ETGVTQSPTHLIKTRGQQVTLRCSSQSGHNTVSWYQQALGQGPQFIFQYYREEENGRGNFPPRFSGLQFPNYSSELNVNALELDDSALYLCASSLEATGDYEQYFGPGTRLTVT.

The genes are TRBV28 and TRBJ2-1; 11 bases agree with TRBD2. V trimming: 6 bases; J trimming: 7 bases; junction bases outside the gene matches: 14. CDR1 is MDHEN and CDR2 is SYDVKM in the germline V gene. This CDR3 is built from 17 residues. CDR3 nucleotide sequence: TGTGCCAGCAGCTCTAACATACTAGCGGGAGTGGGGAATGAGCAGTTCTTC. This translates into CASSSNILAGVGNEQFF.

This clonotype was counted at least ten times. This chain uses TRBV6-5 with TRBJ2-1; 9 nucleotides line up with TRBD1. V shed 6 bases and J 7 bases; nucleotides not matched to a gene: 13. Germline CDR1 reads MNHEY; CDR2 reads SVGAGI. This CDR3 has 16 amino acids. CDR3 loop: CASSRPGTGTKNEQFF. CDR3 bases: TGTGCCAGCAGCCGCCCCGGGACAGGGACCAAGAATGAGCAGTTCTTC.

The sample holds many counts of this clonotype. V gene TRBV6-1 combines with J gene TRBJ2-5; weak D call: TRBD2 (6 bases). Germline values: CDR1 MNHNS, CDR2 SASEGT. V lost 3 bases to trimming and J lost 5 bases, with 19 bases between them. The length of the CDR3 is 16 residues. CDR3 nucleotide sequence: TGTGCCAGCAGTGAGGGACTGGAACTGTCGCGGGAGACCCAGTACTTC. Residues: CASSEGLELSRETQYF.

This clonotype was found many times. This chain joins TRBV7-6 and TRBJ1-1; D possibly corresponds to TRBD1 (6 bases). CDR3 length equals 16 residues. Trimming took 5 bases from V and 4 from J, leaving 20 bases between them. Germline V gives CDR1 SGHVS, CDR2 FNYEAQ. The chain's CDR3 is CASSVGHGGLGTEAFF. The CDR3 DNA reads as TGTGCCAGCAGCGTGGGGCATGGGGGCCTTGGCACTGAAGCTTTCTTT.

This chain links TRBV4-3 with TRBJ1-6, with D maybe TRBD1 (5 bases). V was shortened by 1 base and J by 6 bases, with 10 bases between the two germline ends. CDR1 is LGHNA and CDR2 is YSLEER in the germline V gene. CDR3 length equals 15 residues. In DNA, the CDR3 is TGCGCCAGCAGCCAAGTGAGCCAGGGTAATTCACCCCTCCACTTT. This codes for CASSQVSQGNSPLHF.

The chain links TRBV12-3 or TRBV12-4 to TRBJ1-5; D may be TRBD1 (6 bases). Trimming shortened V by 5 bases and J by 3 bases, and 14 bases separated the two germline ends. The CDR3 has 15 amino acids. The CDR3 sequence: CASSVDSTPNQPQHF. CDR3 sequence (DNA): TGTGCCAGCAGTGTGGACAGTACACCCAATCAGCCCCAGCATTTT.

V usage is TRBV7-2 and J usage is TRBJ2-2; maybe TRBD2 (6 bases). This CDR3 spans 15 amino acids. The ends were cut back, 7 bases at V and 5 bases at J, with 17 bases in the middle. Germline CDR1 reads SGHTA; CDR2 reads FQGNSA. In DNA form, the CDR3 reads TGTGCCAGCACCGCCCCGGAGGGCCGAACCGGGGAGCTGTTTTTT. Its protein is CASTAPEGRTGELFF.

Only a few counts were recorded for this clonotype. The chain has TRBV20-1 and TRBJ1-2; no firm D call. The V end was cut by 0 bases, the J end by 3 bases, with 8 bases between. CDR3 length: 13 residues. Per the germline V gene, CDR1 is DFQATT and CDR2 is SNEGSKA (reference sequence). CDR3 region: CSARDATDYGYTF. In DNA, the CDR3 is TGCAGTGCTAGAGATGCAACGGACTATGGCTACACCTTC.